Presented here are 8 T cell receptor beta chains from one specimen sequenced in a study of T cells after yellow fever vaccination. From the 5' RACE reads, TCRdb called clonotypes with MiXCR, one entry per CDR3 protein. The sample consists of some 63,000 distinct CDR3 sequences, approximately 7% of them appearing once. Sequencing was performed on CD8+ T cells sorted from PBMCs, taken 15 days after the yellow fever booster vaccination. These receptors came from a man aged 30-40 years who received the YFV17D yellow fever vaccine.

This clonotype has ten or more counts. The chain is built from TRBV5-6 and TRBJ2-7; 13 positions agree with TRBD2. V dropped 0 bases and J dropped 3; count of bases not matched to a gene: 3. The CDR3 loop spans 16 amino acids. Germline assignment: CDR1 SGHDT and CDR2 YYEEEE. This CDR3 reads CASSLGTSGSFYEQYF. Here the CDR3 DNA reads TGTGCCAGCAGCTTGGGGACTAGCGGGAGTTTCTACGAGCAGTACTTC.

The table lists this clonotype with many counts. The J gene is TRBJ2-7, the V gene TRBV3-1; D perhaps matches TRBD1 (7 bases). V dropped 4 bases and J dropped 0 bases, with 13 bases sitting between them. CDR3 length: 15 residues. The germline V gene encodes CDR1 LGHDT and CDR2 YNNKEL (reference sequence). The CDR3: CASSPGGGSSYEQYF. As DNA, the CDR3 is TGTGCCAGCAGCCCCGGAGGGGGCAGCTCCTACGAGCAGTACTTC.

This clonotype has ten or more counts. The chain couples TRBV2 to TRBJ2-1, with 9 bases that match TRBD1. Germline V gives CDR1 SNHLY, CDR2 FYNNEI. The CDR3 runs 14 residues. J lost 8 bases, V lost 10 bases, and 12 bases had no gene match. The CDR3 nucleotides are TGTGCCACTCACAGGGGGCGATCGAAGGATGAGCAGTTCTTC. Its translation is CATHRGRSKDEQFF.

This clonotype was recorded at least ten times. The genes are TRBV6-1 and TRBJ2-7; the match to TRBD2 covers 10 bases. Looked up from germline, CDR1 is MNHNS and CDR2 is SASEGT. Unmatched junction bases numbered 13, after V lost 6 bases and J lost 2 bases. This CDR3 has 17 amino acids. DNA of the CDR3: TGTGCCAGCAGGGGAAAGTTTAGCGGGAGGACTGCCTACGAGCAGTACTTC. Protein sequence: CASRGKFSGRTAYEQYF.

With respect to this clonotype: This clone may be a read error of a much larger clone one base away. A read error is likely, as this CDR3 ends without the conserved phenylalanine or tryptophan. No DNA is shown, since the ends of the CDR3 on it are uncertain; the CDR3 is the one TCRdb lists. This chain uses TRBV7-9 with TRBJ2-5; TRBD2, the table's D call, was not compared with the DNA. Germline CDR1 is SEHNR and CDR2 is FQNEAQ (reference sequence). The CDR3 totals 12 residues, both ends included. The CDR3 reads CASSRGTAWENS.

Ten or more counts support this clonotype. DNA for the CDR3: TGTGCCAGTAGTATACTATCTCAGTCGCCTTACAATGAGCAGTTCTTC. This codes for CASSILSQSPYNEQFF. The V and J genes are TRBV19 and TRBJ2-1; no definite D call. The CDR3 is 16 amino acids. Germline loops: CDR1 LNHDA, CDR2 SQIVND (reference sequence). Trimming cost V 2 bases and J 4 bases, with 15 bases left between them.

This clonotype has ten or more counts. The chain carries TRBV29-1 and TRBJ2-1; D might be TRBD1 or TRBD2, each matching 5 bases. The V end was cut by 5 bases, the J end by 3 bases, with 14 bases between. The CDR3 contains 14 residues. Germline CDR1 and CDR2: SQVTM and ANQGSEA. In DNA form, the CDR3 reads TGCAGCGTTCCGGGACCCCACAACTACAATGAGCAGTTCTTC. Its translation is CSVPGPHNYNEQFF.

This clonotype was counted ten times or more. This sequence joins TRBV7-9 and TRBJ2-7, with D uncertain. There are 11 residues in the CDR3. V was pared by 1 base and J by 5 bases, with 3 bases between. Germline V gene sequence: CDR1 SEHNR, CDR2 FQNEAQ (reference sequence). CDR3 in DNA: TGTGCCAGCAGCTTAGACGACGAGCAGTACTTC. Translated, it gives CASSLDDEQYF.